This T cell receptor beta chain was observed in a study of blood T cell repertoires in COVID-19. Study overall: Whether acute or convalescent, the COVID-19 samples came from the United States, Italy and Spain. T cells, B-cell-depleted T cells, or PBMCs provided the cDNA or gDNA that served as material.

This clone appeared once. In the authors' methods: Amplifying reference gene primers gave estimates of nucleated cell counts. Clones were sequenced by immunoSEQ multiplex PCR, and TCRdb holds only the in-frame ones, with some missing. The V and J calls and clone size were taken over from that table, and D and trimming were inferred from the DNA. Of around 400,000 clones in the sample, roughly nine tenths are singletons; the top ten hold roughly 1.2%. The trim removed 5 bases at V and 1 base at J, leaving 5 bases unmatched. The CDR3 contains 16 residues. Germline CDR1 LGHNT, CDR2 FRNRAP. The sample comprised peripheral blood. This TCR was sampled from a middle-aged man with acute or convalescent COVID-19. The chain links TRBV12-5 to TRBJ2-1; 10 bases are shared with TRBD1. The CDR3 DNA reads TGTGCTAGTGGTCCGGACAGGGGGGAGTCCTACAATGAGCAGTTCTTC. It translates to CASGPDRGESYNEQFF.